Listed below are T cell receptor beta chains from one sample, sequenced in a study of cytomegalovirus exposure and HLA in healthy donors. The protocol was immunoSEQ multiplex PCR, while the TCRdb copy is restricted to in-frame clones and leaves out a portion. The data contain over 100,000 clones, 85% to 90% of them singletons. The sample consisted of PBMCs. Receptors were obtained from a woman aged 18-29 years in good health and CMV-seropositive. Each CDR3 is given with its conserved first and last residue. D genes are given only for firm matches. The size field is filled for only some rows; it gives once, few, many or a size class.

V,D,J,size,DNA,CDR3
TRBV11-3,NA,TRBJ2-3,NA,TGTGCCAGCAGCCCCACCAGGGGCACAGATACGCAGTATTTT,CASSPTRGTDTQYF
TRBV2,NA,TRBJ1-1,few,TGTGCCAGCAAGGGGGTGATGAACACTGAAGCTTTCTTT,CASKGVMNTEAFF
TRBV7-2,NA,TRBJ2-3,NA,TGTGCCAGCAGTCGAAGCGGGAGCACAGATACGCAGTATTTT,CASSRSGSTDTQYF
TRBV7-6,NA,TRBJ2-2,NA,TGTGCCAGCAGCTCACTCGCCCCGGGACATCACTCGAACACCGGGGAGCTGTTTTTT,CASSSLAPGHHSNTGELFF
TRBV20-1,NA,TRBJ1-2,NA,TGCAGTGCTTATCCCATCGGGGGCTACACCTTC,CSAYPIGGYTF
TRBV9,NA,TRBJ1-1,NA,TGTGCCAGCAGCCCGGGGGGGGTGAACACTGAAGCTTTCTTT,CASSPGGVNTEAFF
TRBV7-2,TRBD2,TRBJ2-7,once,TGTGCCAGCAGCTTAGGAGGAATAGCGGGGGGACCCTACGAGCAGTACTTC,CASSLGGIAGGPYEQYF
TRBV5-1,TRBD2,TRBJ2-5,NA,TGCGCCAGCAGCTTGGCCTCCCTAGCGGGTACACAAGAGACCCAGTACTTC,CASSLASLAGTQETQYF
TRBV27,TRBD1,TRBJ2-3,NA,TGTGCCAGCAGTTTATTGACAGGGGGCGAGTCAGGGACAGATACGCAGTATTTT,CASSLLTGGESGTDTQYF
TRBV5-1,NA,TRBJ2-7,NA,TGCGCCAGCAGCTTGGAGCTCGAGCAGTACTTC,CASSLELEQYF
TRBV19,NA,TRBJ1-1,NA,TGTGCCAGCACCTTCGCCGGGGAATCCCCGGAAGCTTTCTTT,CASTFAGESPEAFF
TRBV7-9,NA,TRBJ2-1,NA,TGTGCCAGCAGCTCGACTTATTTCAATGAGCAGTTCTTC,CASSSTYFNEQFF
TRBV7-9,NA,TRBJ1-2,NA,TGTGCCAGCAGCTTAGTAGACATTAACTATGGCTACACCTTC,CASSLVDINYGYTF
TRBV5-5,TRBD1,TRBJ2-7,NA,TGTGCCAGCAGCTTGGCCGGGGACAGCTCGTACGAGCAGTACTTC,CASSLAGDSSYEQYF
TRBV6-5,NA,TRBJ1-1,once,TGTGCCAGCAGTACCGGACAATCCCCTGAAGCTTTCTTT,CASSTGQSPEAFF
TRBV5-1,NA,TRBJ1-1,NA,TGCGCCAGCAGCTTGGAGGGGGGGGTGAACACTGAAGCTTTCTTT,CASSLEGGVNTEAFF
TRBV12-2,NA,TRBJ2-1,NA,TGTGCAAGTCGCTTCCCTGGTGGTAGCGGGGGGGCCACCTCCTACAATGAGCAGTTCTTC,CASRFPGGSGGATSYNEQFF
TRBV13,TRBD1,TRBJ1-1,once,TGTGCCAGCAGCCCACCGGGACAGGGGATAGGTGAAGCTTTCTTT,CASSPPGQGIGEAFF
TRBV5-1,NA,TRBJ2-3,NA,TGCGCCAGCAGCTACACCCCGTCTCCCACAGATACGCAGTATTTT,CASSYTPSPTDTQYF
TRBV2,TRBD1,TRBJ1-5,once,TGTGCCAGCAGTGACCGGGGACAGGGGGACAATCAGCCCCAGCATTTT,CASSDRGQGDNQPQHF
TRBV11-2,NA,TRBJ2-1,NA,TGTGCCAGCAGCTCCCCCGGGGGTGCCGGGGACAATGAGCAGTTCTTC,CASSSPGGAGDNEQFF
TRBV30,NA,TRBJ2-6,NA,TGTGCCTGGAGTGCGGGGAGTGGGGCCAACGTCCTGACTTTC,CAWSAGSGANVLTF
TRBV6-4,NA,TRBJ2-5,NA,TGTGCCAGAAGAGGAGAGACCCAGTACTTC,CARRGETQYF
TRBV9,NA,TRBJ1-3,NA,TGTGCCAGCAGCGTAGCGAGCCGGGGGGCAGTTGCTGGAAACACCATATATTTT,CASSVASRGAVAGNTIYF
TRBV28,TRBD2,TRBJ2-5,few,TGTGCCAGCAGCCTTAGCGGGAGTTGGCAAGAGACCCAGTACTTC,CASSLSGSWQETQYF
TRBV19,NA,TRBJ2-7,once,TGTGCCAGTAGTATAGTCGGCGGAAACGAGCAGTACTTC,CASSIVGGNEQYF
TRBV5-1,NA,TRBJ2-2,once,TGCGCCAGCACCGGGTACACCGGGGAGCTGTTTTTT,CASTGYTGELFF
TRBV11-2,TRBD1,TRBJ2-7,once,TGTGCCAGCAGCTCCAAACGGACAGGGCTCTCGTACGAGCAGTACTTC,CASSSKRTGLSYEQYF
TRBV6-5,NA,TRBJ1-2,NA,TGTGCCAGCAGTTACTTAGGGGGGGCTAATGGCTACACCTTC,CASSYLGGANGYTF
TRBV5-1,TRBD1,TRBJ2-7,NA,TGCGCCAGCAGCCTGGGACAGAGCTCCTACGAGCAGTACTTC,CASSLGQSSYEQYF
TRBV29-1,TRBD2,TRBJ2-5,NA,TGCAGCGTTGAAGATAGGCGACGGGCGGGGGGCCTGGAGACCCAGTACTTC,CSVEDRRRAGGLETQYF
TRBV4-3,TRBD1,TRBJ1-2,NA,TGCGCCAGCAGCCAAGATAGGGGACCGGGACAGGGGGCGAGAAGGGGCTATGGCTACACCTTC,CASSQDRGPGQGARRGYGYTF